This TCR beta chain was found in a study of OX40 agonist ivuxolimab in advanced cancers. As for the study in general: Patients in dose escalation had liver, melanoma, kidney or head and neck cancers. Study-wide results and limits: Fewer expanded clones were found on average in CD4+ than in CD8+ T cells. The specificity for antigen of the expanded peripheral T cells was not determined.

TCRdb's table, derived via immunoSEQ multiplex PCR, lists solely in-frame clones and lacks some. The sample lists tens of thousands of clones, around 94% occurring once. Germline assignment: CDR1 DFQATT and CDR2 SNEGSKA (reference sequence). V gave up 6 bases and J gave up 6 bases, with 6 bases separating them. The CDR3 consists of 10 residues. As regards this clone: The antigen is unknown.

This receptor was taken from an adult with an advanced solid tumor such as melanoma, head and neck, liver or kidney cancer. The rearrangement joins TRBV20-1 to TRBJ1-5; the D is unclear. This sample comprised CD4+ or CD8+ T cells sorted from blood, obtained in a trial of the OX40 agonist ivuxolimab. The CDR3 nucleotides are TGCAGTGCGAGGGTTCAGCCCCAGCATTTT. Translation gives CSARVQPQHF.